This T cell receptor beta chain was retrieved from a study of cytomegalovirus exposure and HLA in healthy donors. On this clone: Its antigen is undetermined.

V lost 2 bases to trimming and J lost 2 bases, with 14 bases between them. This CDR3 contains 16 residues. The germline CDR1 and CDR2 sequences are SGHDT and YYEEEE. Study-wide findings and caveats: As immune exposure information, only CMV serostatus was available.

The PCR contained 60 Vbeta and 13 Jbeta primers. Sequencing was performed with immunoSEQ multiplex PCR; in TCRdb, only in-frame clones are kept and a portion is missing. This sample has around 120,000 clones, with under 90% found just once. The rearrangement links TRBV5-6 to TRBJ1-3; D possibly corresponds to TRBD1 (5 bases). The sequenced sample was PBMCs. The TCR originated in a woman aged 30 to 39 in good health and CMV-seronegative. CDR3 in DNA: TGTGCCAGCAGCTTTGGGGGGGTAACTACTGGAAACACCATATATTTT. Translating gives CASSFGGVTTGNTIYF.